These T cell receptor beta chains were read from a single sample in a study of CD8+CD57+ T cells in acquired aplastic anemia. TCRdb redid the calling of the reads with MiXCR, one entry per CDR3 protein. Seen here are roughly 190,000 distinct CDR3 sequences, around 47% observed once, and the top ten hold 9.7%. The sequencing input was sorted CD4+, CD8+, or CD8+CD57+ T cells (not recorded which) from PBMCs. Receptors originate from a human donor with aplastic anemia. Both conserved end residues are part of each CDR3. Fields, in order: CDR3 length, V gene, CDR3 protein.

length: 15
V: TRBV15
CDR3: CATSGGGLAAETQYF

length: 14
V: TRBV20-1
CDR3: CSAHGDSPHYEQYF

length: 15
V: TRBV7-8
CDR3: CASSAWTGTNYGYTF

length: 17
V: TRBV6-1
CDR3: CASTGGQESAPNQPQHF

length: 16
V: TRBV5-1
CDR3: CASSPGQGVLSYEQYF

length: 14
V: TRBV30
CDR3: CAWGRLAGGSTLDF

length: 13
V: TRBV7-2
CDR3: CASSSGTHTEAFF

length: 15
V: TRBV2
CDR3: CASSEGQPLSYEQYF

length: 14
V: TRBV19
CDR3: CASSIFPANYGYTF

length: 16
V: TRBV2
CDR3: CASSERGTTKQETQYF

length: 12
V: TRBV24-1
CDR3: CATSDPPSEAFF

length: 15
V: TRBV30
CDR3: CAWSGFRVSSYEQYF

length: 14
V: TRBV2
CDR3: CAGSGQGSGNTIYF

length: 15
V: TRBV4-2
CDR3: CASSQDPTGLNEQFF

length: 15
V: TRBV29-1
CDR3: CSVEEAGQGFYEQYF

length: 16
V: TRBV10-2
CDR3: CASSELAGGPVYEQYF

length: 15
V: TRBV5-1
CDR3: CASSFLAGGAYEQYF

length: 11
V: TRBV20-1
CDR3: CSALAKQAQYF

length: 14
V: TRBV12-5
CDR3: CASGLAWGDYGYTF

length: 15
V: TRBV5-1
CDR3: CASSFPAGMRTEAFF

length: 14
V: TRBV7-3
CDR3: CASSSQHNSDTQYF

length: 13
V: TRBV29-1
CDR3: CSVERQENTEAFF